A single sample gave rise to the 31 T cell receptor beta chains below, sequenced in a study of cytomegalovirus exposure and HLA in healthy donors. This PCR relied on a set of 60 Vbeta primers and 13 Jbeta primers. Sequencing was performed with immunoSEQ multiplex PCR; in TCRdb, only in-frame clones are kept and a portion is missing. The sample contains about 140,000 clones, around 10% of which appear only once. The sequenced sample was PBMCs. All receptors derive from a male donor in good health and CMV-seronegative.

This clone was found a few times. The chain combines TRBV27 with TRBJ2-7; TRBD1 might be the D (6 bases). The V and J ends lost 5 bases and 2 bases respectively, with 13 bases between them. Germline loops: CDR1 MNHEY, CDR2 SMNVEV (reference sequence). CDR3 size: 14 residues. CDR3 sequence reads: CASSTTGYAYEQYF. Here the CDR3 DNA reads TGTGCCAGCAGTACTACAGGGTACGCCTACGAGCAGTACTTC.

DNA for the CDR3: TGTGCCAGTAGTATAGATTTTGGAGACAGCTACGAGCAGTACTTC. This gives the protein CASSIDFGDSYEQYF. The rearrangement uses TRBV19 and TRBJ2-7; the D gene is possibly TRBD1 (5 bases). Per the germline V gene, CDR1 is LNHDA and CDR2 is SQIVND (reference sequence). Between the trimmed V and J ends, which lost 0 bases and 3 bases, there was a span of 12 bases. The CDR3 contains 15 residues.

The V call is TRBV11-2, the J call TRBJ2-2; D is perhaps TRBD2 (6 bases). Germline CDR1 SGHAT, CDR2 FQNNGV. Trimming left V 2 bases short and J 4 bases short, with 11 bases between. This CDR3 spans 15 amino acids. The CDR3, as DNA: TGTGCCAGCAGCTTACCGGGAGTGACCACCGGGGAGCTGTTTTTT. It yields the protein CASSLPGVTTGELFF.

The chain joins TRBV7-2 to TRBJ1-2, with TRBD1 identical over 9 bases. Germline CDR1 and CDR2: SGHTA and FQGNSA. This CDR3 has 16 amino acids. After removal of 5 bases from V and 3 bases from J, the junction contained 10 bases not matched to a gene. The CDR3 DNA sequence: TGTGCCAGCAGCAATAGGACCGGGACAGGGTACTATGGCTACACCTTC. Amino acid sequence: CASSNRTGTGYYGYTF.

This clone appeared a few times. V gene TRBV27 combines with J gene TRBJ2-7; 14 bases line up with TRBD2. The V segment lost 0 bases and the J segment 4 bases; nucleotides outside the gene matches: 2. This CDR3 has 16 residues. Germline V CDR1 and CDR2: MNHEY, SMNVEV (reference sequence). The CDR3 reads CASSLSGLAGVYEQYF. In DNA, the CDR3 is TGTGCCAGCAGTTTATCGGGACTAGCGGGAGTTTACGAGCAGTACTTC.

This chain uses TRBV7-6 with TRBJ1-4, with 7 bases identical to TRBD1. The germline CDR1 and CDR2 sequences are SGHVS and FNYEAQ. Unmatched junction bases numbered 3, after V lost 2 bases and J lost 0 bases. The CDR3 loop spans 16 amino acids. The CDR3 DNA reads as TGTGCCAGCAGCTTACAGGGGGTTGCAACTAATGAAAAACTGTTTTTT. Protein sequence: CASSLQGVATNEKLFF.

The rearrangement joins TRBV5-4 to TRBJ2-3, with 9 positions matching TRBD2. From germline, CDR1 is SGHNT and CDR2 YYREEE (reference sequence). The CDR3 sequence is 15 residues long. The V segment lost 3 bases and the J segment 5 bases; nucleotides outside the gene matches: 7. CDR3: CASSSGTSSGDTQYF. DNA for the CDR3: TGTGCCAGCAGCTCCGGGACTAGCAGTGGAGATACGCAGTATTTT.

A few counts support this clone. The rearrangement joins TRBV28 to TRBJ1-2, with 7 bases that match TRBD1. V was clipped by 5 bases and J by 8 bases; unmatched bases: 5. The CDR3 consists of 12 residues. CDR1 and CDR2 (germline): MDHEN, SYDVKM. CDR3: CASSLDRVGYTF. CDR3 DNA: TGTGCCAGCAGTCTCGACAGGGTGGGCTACACCTTC.

Worth noting for this clone: One end of the junction fails to match germline, which may point to a read error. The V and J genes are TRBV7-9 and TRBJ1-1; D not certain. The CDR3 totals 15 residues. Germline V gives CDR1 SEHNR, CDR2 FQNEAQ (reference sequence). CDR3 in amino acids: CASSSQRSLNSEAFF. The CDR3 coding sequence is TGTGCCAGCAGCTCCCAACGGAGCCTGAACTCTGAAGCTTTCTTT.

V usage is TRBV7-2 and J usage is TRBJ2-7, with D maybe TRBD1 (5 bases). V gave up 5 bases and J gave up 0 bases, with 11 bases separating them. The CDR3 loop spans 14 amino acids. Germline-derived CDR1 and CDR2 are SGHTA and FQGNSA. The CDR3 loop reads CASSQGLSSYEQYF. The CDR3 region has the DNA TGTGCCAGCAGCCAGGGCCTGAGCTCCTACGAGCAGTACTTC.

This rearrangement joins TRBV29-1 to TRBJ2-7, with D maybe TRBD2 (5 bases). V was pared by 2 bases and J by 5 bases, with 10 bases between. This CDR3 has 12 amino acids. Germline loops: CDR1 SQVTM, CDR2 ANQGSEA. CDR3: CSVESLAHEQYF. DNA for the CDR3: TGCAGCGTTGAAAGCCTAGCCCACGAGCAGTACTTC.

This clone showed up just a few times. This chain connects TRBV5-6 to TRBJ1-5, with D possibly matching TRBD1 (5 bases). Germline lookup yields CDR1 SGHDT and CDR2 YYEEEE. The CDR3 runs 15 residues. Trimming shortened V by 2 bases and J by 1 base, and 10 bases separated the two germline ends. The CDR3 bases are TGTGCCAGCAGCTTCGGGGGGACGAGCAATCAGCCCCAGCATTTT. Translated, it gives CASSFGGTSNQPQHF.

This CDR3 reads CASSSGTTAGYTF. DNA for the CDR3: TGTGCCAGCAGTTCAGGGACAACCGCCGGCTACACCTTC. This chain links TRBV28 with TRBJ1-2, with D tentatively TRBD1 (6 bases). Germline CDR1 reads MDHEN; CDR2 reads SYDVKM. The CDR3 covers 13 residues. The ends were cut back, 4 bases at V and 8 bases at J, with 14 bases in the middle.

The V call is TRBV7-9, the J call TRBJ1-1, with 8 bases lining up with TRBD1. With V trimmed by 7 bases and J by 3 bases, 19 bases remained unmatched. CDR1 and CDR2 from the germline V gene are SEHNR and FQNEAQ (reference sequence). CDR3 length: 18 amino acids. In DNA, the CDR3 is TGTGCCAGCACCTCGATTGTGGCAGGGGGCCATCCGGACACTGAAGCTTTCTTT. Translating gives CASTSIVAGGHPDTEAFF.

This clone has a handful of counts. This chain joins TRBV9 and TRBJ1-5, with D possibly matching TRBD1 (6 bases). Trimming removed 2 bases at V and 0 bases at J, with 12 bases between. There are 16 residues in the CDR3. Germline V gene lookup returns CDR1 SGDLS and CDR2 YYNGEE. CDR3 sequence (DNA): TGTGCCAGCAGCGTCGGGGGGGCTTCTAGCAATCAGCCCCAGCATTTT. Its translation: CASSVGGASSNQPQHF.

This chain uses TRBV28 with TRBJ2-7; D is possibly TRBD1 (6 bases). The CDR3 runs to 17 residues. Germline V gene lookup returns CDR1 MDHEN and CDR2 SYDVKM. Trimming left V 2 bases short and J 3 bases short, with 20 bases between. In DNA form, the CDR3 reads TGTGCCAGCAGTTTACCTCTCCAGGGGAGAATCTTCTACGAGCAGTACTTC. This sequence encodes CASSLPLQGRIFYEQYF.

This clone was observed a handful of times. This chain connects TRBV7-2 to TRBJ2-5; the match to TRBD2 covers 8 bases. Losses at the gene ends were 2 bases for V and 3 bases for J; bases not matched to a gene: 14. The V gene's germline CDR1 is SGHTA and CDR2 FQGNSA. The CDR3 totals 18 residues. This CDR3 reads CASSLKGISGIRKETQYF. The CDR3 DNA follows: TGTGCCAGCAGCTTAAAGGGTATTAGCGGGATCCGTAAAGAGACCCAGTACTTC.

This clone was observed a handful of times. The CDR3 loop is CASSKGMGQDYEQYF. In nucleotides, the CDR3 is TGTGCCAGTAGTAAAGGCATGGGGCAAGACTACGAGCAGTACTTC. The chain couples TRBV19 to TRBJ2-7; tentatively, D is TRBD1 (5 bases). Trimming stripped 4 bases from V and 3 bases from J, with 16 bases between. The CDR3 loop spans 15 amino acids. Germline values: CDR1 LNHDA, CDR2 SQIVND (reference sequence).

V and J are TRBV5-4 and TRBJ1-2; no reliable D call. This CDR3 comprises 13 residues. The V gene lost 2 bases and the J gene lost 4 bases, with 9 bases spanning the gap. CDR1 and CDR2 (germline): SGHNT, YYREEE (reference sequence). This chain's CDR3 is CASSFPDFYGYTF. The CDR3 nucleotides read TGTGCCAGCAGCTTTCCAGATTTCTATGGCTACACCTTC.

The V gene is TRBV2, the J gene TRBJ1-4, with 10 bases identical to TRBD1. This CDR3 has 14 amino acids. The germline V gene encodes CDR1 SNHLY and CDR2 FYNNEI. After removal of 6 bases from V and 8 bases from J, the junction contained 6 bases not matched to a gene. The CDR3 sequence: CASRDRGRREKLFF. CDR3 bases: TGTGCCAGCAGGGACAGGGGGAGACGGGAAAAACTGTTTTTT.

This rearrangement joins TRBV4-1 to TRBJ2-1, with 13 bases matching TRBD2. CDR3 length equals 22 residues. CDR1 is MGHRA and CDR2 is YSYEKL in the germline V gene. V shed 4 bases and J 0 bases; nucleotides not matched to a gene: 18. In nucleotides, the CDR3 is TGCGCCAGCAGCCCAAGGACTAGCGGGAGACCCGGAGTACAGGTCTCCTACAATGAGCAGTTCTTC. Encoded protein: CASSPRTSGRPGVQVSYNEQFF.

This rearrangement joins TRBV6-5 to TRBJ1-1, with a weak D call TRBD1 (5 bases). Trimming took off 2 bases at V and 2 bases at J, with 12 bases between the two ends. CDR1 is MNHEY, CDR2 SVGAGI, per germline. The CDR3 contains 15 residues. CDR3 nucleotides: TGTGCCAGCAGTTACGGGGGGACCTTTAACACTGAAGCTTTCTTT. This gives the protein CASSYGGTFNTEAFF.

The chain couples TRBV6-1 to TRBJ1-2; possible D gene TRBD1, 5 bases. CDR3 length equals 14 residues. Germline V lookup: CDR1 MNHNS, CDR2 SASEGT. V lost 5 bases and J lost 8, with 18 bases in between. The chain's CDR3 is CASSLTESKGGYTF. For the CDR3, the DNA is TGTGCCAGCAGTTTGACGGAATCCAAGGGGGGCTACACCTTC.

This clone was counted a few times. The V gene is TRBV6-1, the J gene TRBJ1-5; D ambiguous. CDR3 length: 13 amino acids. Trimming removed 5 bases at V and 0 bases at J, with 5 bases between. Germline CDR1 reads MNHNS; CDR2 reads SASEGT. CDR3 coding DNA: TGTGCCAGCAGTCCTTATAGCAATCAGCCCCAGCATTTT. This encodes CASSPYSNQPQHF.

V gene TRBV29-1 combines with J gene TRBJ2-2, with 7 bases lining up with TRBD1. V lost 7 bases and J lost 2; bases outside the gene matches: 7. Germline-derived CDR1 and CDR2 are SQVTM and ANQGSEA. The CDR3 covers 14 residues. CDR3 coding DNA: TGCAGCGCCTCCGGGACAGAAAACACCGGGGAGCTGTTTTTT. It yields the protein CSASGTENTGELFF.

This chain connects TRBV7-8 to TRBJ2-7; tentatively, D is TRBD1 (6 bases). The CDR3 has 13 residues. Deletions cut 5 bases from V and 4 bases from J, with 12 bases between. The V gene's germline CDR1 is SGHVS and CDR2 FQNEAQ. CDR3 in DNA: TGTGCCAGCAGCCCCGGACAGACTTACGAGCAGTACTTC. It specifies CASSPGQTYEQYF.

The gene calls are TRBV13 and TRBJ2-7; 7 nucleotides agree with TRBD1. This CDR3 has 13 amino acids. Germline trimming cut 3 bases from V and 4 bases from J; bases unmatched to any gene: 3. CDR1 is PRHDT and CDR2 is FYEKMQ in the germline V gene (reference sequence). This CDR3 reads CASSLGRGYEQYF. In nucleotides, the CDR3 is TGTGCCAGCAGCTTGGGCAGGGGGTACGAGCAGTACTTC.

This clone was detected a few times. The rearrangement joins TRBV7-2 to TRBJ1-1; 10 bases agree with TRBD1. The germline V gene has CDR1 SGHTA and CDR2 FQGNSA. The length of the CDR3 is 16 residues. V gave up 5 bases and J gave up 5 bases; unmatched junction bases: 11. In DNA form, the CDR3 reads TGTGCCAGCAGCCCCCGTCCGACAGGGGGCGGAACTGAAGCTTTCTTT. Its translation is CASSPRPTGGGTEAFF.

This clone was counted only a few times. The J gene is TRBJ2-2, the V gene TRBV28; TRBD1 matches 7 bases. V shed 3 bases, J shed 6 bases, and the junction held 7 bases outside the gene matches. From germline, CDR1 is MDHEN and CDR2 SYDVKM. The CDR3 length is 15 residues. The CDR3 coding sequence is TGTGCCAGCAGTTTCATAGGGCAGGGGGCCGGGGAGCTGTTTTTT. Translating it yields CASSFIGQGAGELFF.

The table lists this clone with a few counts. The CDR3 region is CASSSSQGNTEAFF. CDR3 in DNA: TGTGCCAGCAGTTCTTCTCAGGGGAACACTGAAGCTTTCTTT. The rearrangement uses TRBV7-8 and TRBJ1-1; D might be TRBD1 (5 bases). This CDR3 is built from 14 residues. The V and J ends lost 6 bases and 1 base respectively, with 12 bases between them. Looked up from germline, CDR1 is SGHVS and CDR2 is FQNEAQ.

This clone appeared a few times. V gene TRBV2 combines with J gene TRBJ1-1; D remains unclear. The germline V and J ends were trimmed by 4 bases and 1 base, with 10 bases remaining between them. Germline values: CDR1 SNHLY, CDR2 FYNNEI. The CDR3 contains 14 residues. The CDR3 nucleotides are TGTGCCAGCAGTGGGGAGGGCGGGAACACTGAAGCTTTCTTT. It translates to CASSGEGGNTEAFF.